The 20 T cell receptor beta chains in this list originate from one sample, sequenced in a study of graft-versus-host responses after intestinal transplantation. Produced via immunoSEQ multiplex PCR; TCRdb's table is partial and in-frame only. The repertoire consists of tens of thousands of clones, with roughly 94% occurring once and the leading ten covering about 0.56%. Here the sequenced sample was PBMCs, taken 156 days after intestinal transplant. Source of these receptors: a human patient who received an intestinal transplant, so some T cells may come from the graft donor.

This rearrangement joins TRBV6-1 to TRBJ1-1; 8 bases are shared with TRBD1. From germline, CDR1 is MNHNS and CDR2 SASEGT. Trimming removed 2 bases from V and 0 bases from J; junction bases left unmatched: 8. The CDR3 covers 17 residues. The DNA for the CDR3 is TGTGCCAGCAGTGAATGGGGACAGGAGACCTTGAACACTGAAGCTTTCTTT. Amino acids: CASSEWGQETLNTEAFF.

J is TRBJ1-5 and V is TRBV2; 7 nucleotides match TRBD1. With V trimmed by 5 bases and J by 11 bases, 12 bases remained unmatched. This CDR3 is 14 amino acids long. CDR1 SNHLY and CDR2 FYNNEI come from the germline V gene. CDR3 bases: TGTGCCAGCAGTAATACTCGCCAGGGGGAGGCCCAGCATTTT. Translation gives CASSNTRQGEAQHF.

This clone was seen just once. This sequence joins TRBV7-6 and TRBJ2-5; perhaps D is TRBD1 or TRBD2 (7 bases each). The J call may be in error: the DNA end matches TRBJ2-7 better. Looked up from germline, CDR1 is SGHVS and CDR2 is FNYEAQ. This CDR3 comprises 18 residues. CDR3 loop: CASSPGGGGDYDSYEQYF. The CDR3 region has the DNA TGTGCCAGCAGCCCAGGAGGGGGCGGGGACTACGACTCCTACGAGCAGTACTTC.

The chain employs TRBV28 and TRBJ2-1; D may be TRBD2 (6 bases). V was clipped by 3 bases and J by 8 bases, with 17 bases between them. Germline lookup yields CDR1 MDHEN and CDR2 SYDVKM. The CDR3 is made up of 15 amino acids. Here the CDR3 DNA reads TGTGCCAGCAGTTTCGGAGGGAGGCGCTGGGATGAGCAGTTCTTC. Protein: CASSFGGRRWDEQFF. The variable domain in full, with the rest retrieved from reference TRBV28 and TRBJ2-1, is DVKVTQSSRYLVKRTGEKVFLECVQDMDHENMFWYRQDPGLGLRLIYFSYDVKMKEKGDIPEGYSVSREKKERFSLILESASTNQTSMYLCASSFGGRRWDEQFFGPGTRLTVL.

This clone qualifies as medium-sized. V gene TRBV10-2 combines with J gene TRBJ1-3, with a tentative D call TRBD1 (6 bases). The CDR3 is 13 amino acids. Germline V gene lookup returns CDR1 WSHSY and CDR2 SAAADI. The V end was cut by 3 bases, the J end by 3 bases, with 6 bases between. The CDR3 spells CASSDRGGNTIYF. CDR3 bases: TGCGCCAGCAGTGACAGGGGTGGAAACACCATATATTTT.

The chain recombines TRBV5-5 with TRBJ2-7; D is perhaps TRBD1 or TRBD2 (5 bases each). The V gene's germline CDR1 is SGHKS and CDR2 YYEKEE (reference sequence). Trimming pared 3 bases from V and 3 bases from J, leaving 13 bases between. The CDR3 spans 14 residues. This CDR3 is CASSWGLPYYEQYF. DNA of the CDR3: TGTGCCAGCAGCTGGGGGTTGCCGTACTACGAGCAGTACTTC.

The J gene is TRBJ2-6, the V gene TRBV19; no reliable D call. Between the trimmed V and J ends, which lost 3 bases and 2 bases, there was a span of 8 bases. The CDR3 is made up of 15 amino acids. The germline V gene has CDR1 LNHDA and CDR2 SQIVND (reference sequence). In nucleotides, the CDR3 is TGTGCCAGTAGTATCGCGACGACTGGGGCCAACGTCCTGACTTTC. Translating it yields CASSIATTGANVLTF. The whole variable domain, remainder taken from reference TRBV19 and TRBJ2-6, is DGGITQSPKYLFRKEGQNVTLSCEQNLNHDAMYWYRQDPGQGLRLIYYSQIVNDFQKGDIAEGYSVSREKKESFPLTVTSAQKNPTAFYLCASSIATTGANVLTFGAGSRLTVL.

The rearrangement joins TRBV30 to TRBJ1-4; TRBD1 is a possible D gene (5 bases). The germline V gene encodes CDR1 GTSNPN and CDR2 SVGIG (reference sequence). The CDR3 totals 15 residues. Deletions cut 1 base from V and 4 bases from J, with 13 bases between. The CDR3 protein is CAWSGVTDLNEKLFF. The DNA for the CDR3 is TGTGCCTGGAGTGGGGTGACAGATCTTAATGAAAAACTGTTTTTT.

This CDR3 is CASSPSRGFNSYTF. CDR3 nucleotides: TGTGCCAGCAGCCCCAGCCGAGGCTTTAATAGCTACACCTTC. The chain recombines TRBV7-8 with TRBJ1-2; D is uncertain. CDR1 is SGHVS, CDR2 FQNEAQ, per germline. The germline V and J ends were trimmed by 5 bases and 9 bases, with 19 bases remaining between them. There are 14 residues in the CDR3.

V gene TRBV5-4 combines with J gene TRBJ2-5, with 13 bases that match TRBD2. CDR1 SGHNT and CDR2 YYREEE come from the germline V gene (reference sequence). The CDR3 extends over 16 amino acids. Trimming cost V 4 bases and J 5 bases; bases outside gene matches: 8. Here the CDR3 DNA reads TGTGCCAGCAGCGCAGGACTAGCGGGGGTCGGGGAGACCCAGTACTTC. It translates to CASSAGLAGVGETQYF.

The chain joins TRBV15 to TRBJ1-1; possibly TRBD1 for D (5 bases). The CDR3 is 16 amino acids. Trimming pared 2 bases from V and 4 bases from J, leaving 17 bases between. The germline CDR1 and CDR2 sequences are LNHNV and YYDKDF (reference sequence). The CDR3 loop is CATSRLPPGGRTEAFF. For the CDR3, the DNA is TGTGCCACCAGCAGACTTCCACCGGGGGGTCGCACTGAAGCTTTCTTT.

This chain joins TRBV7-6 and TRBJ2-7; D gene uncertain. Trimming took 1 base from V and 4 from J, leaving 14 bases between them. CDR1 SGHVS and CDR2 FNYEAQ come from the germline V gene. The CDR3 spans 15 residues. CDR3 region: CASSLVWGSSYEQYF. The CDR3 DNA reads TGTGCCAGCAGCTTAGTCTGGGGTTCTTCTTACGAGCAGTACTTC.

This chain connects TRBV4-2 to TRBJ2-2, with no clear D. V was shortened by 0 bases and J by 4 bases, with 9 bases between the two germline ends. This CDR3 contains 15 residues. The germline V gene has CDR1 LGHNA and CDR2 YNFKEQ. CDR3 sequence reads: CASSQDSASTGELFF. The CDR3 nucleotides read TGTGCCAGCAGCCAAGATTCGGCGAGCACCGGGGAGCTGTTTTTT.

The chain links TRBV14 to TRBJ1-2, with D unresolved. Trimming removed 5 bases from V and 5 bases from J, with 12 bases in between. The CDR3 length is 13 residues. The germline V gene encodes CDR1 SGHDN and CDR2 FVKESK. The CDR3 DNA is TGTGCCAGCAGCAGGGCCTACGTTTATGGCTACACCTTC. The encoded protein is CASSRAYVYGYTF. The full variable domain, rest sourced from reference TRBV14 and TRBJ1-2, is EAGVTQFPSHSVIEKGQTVTLRCDPISGHDNLYWYRRVMGKEIKFLLHFVKESKQDESGMPNNRFLAERTGGTYSTLKVQPAELEDSGVYFCASSRAYVYGYTFGSGTRLTVV.

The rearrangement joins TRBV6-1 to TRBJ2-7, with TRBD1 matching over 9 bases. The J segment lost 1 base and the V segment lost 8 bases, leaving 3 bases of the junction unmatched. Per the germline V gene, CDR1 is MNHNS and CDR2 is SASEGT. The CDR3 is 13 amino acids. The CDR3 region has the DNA TGTGCCAGCGCGGGACAGGGATCCTACGAGCAGTACTTC. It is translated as CASAGQGSYEQYF.

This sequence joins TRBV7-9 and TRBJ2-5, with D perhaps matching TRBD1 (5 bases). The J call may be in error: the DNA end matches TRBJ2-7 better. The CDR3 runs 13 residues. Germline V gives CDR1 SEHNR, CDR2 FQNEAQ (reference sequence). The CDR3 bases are TGTGCCAGCAGCTTAGGGACATTCTACGAGCAGTACTTC. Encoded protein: CASSLGTFYEQYF.

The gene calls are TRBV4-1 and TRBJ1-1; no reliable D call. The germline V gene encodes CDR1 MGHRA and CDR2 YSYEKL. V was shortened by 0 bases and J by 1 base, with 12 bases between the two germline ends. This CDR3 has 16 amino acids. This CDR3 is CASSQDHGIGNTEAFF. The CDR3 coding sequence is TGCGCCAGCAGCCAAGATCATGGAATTGGGAACACTGAAGCTTTCTTT.

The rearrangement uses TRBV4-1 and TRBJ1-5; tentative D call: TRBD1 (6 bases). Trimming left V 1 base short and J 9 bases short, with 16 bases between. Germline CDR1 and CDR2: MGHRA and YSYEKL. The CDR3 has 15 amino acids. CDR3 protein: CASSQGLTGFGPQHF. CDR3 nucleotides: TGCGCCAGCAGCCAAGGATTAACAGGGTTTGGGCCCCAGCATTTT.

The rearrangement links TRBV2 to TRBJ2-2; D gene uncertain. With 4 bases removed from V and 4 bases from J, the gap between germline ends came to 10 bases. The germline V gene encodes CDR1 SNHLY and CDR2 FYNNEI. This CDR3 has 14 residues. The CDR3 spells CASSVELGTGELFF. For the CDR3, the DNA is TGTGCCAGCAGTGTGGAGTTGGGCACCGGGGAGCTGTTTTTT.

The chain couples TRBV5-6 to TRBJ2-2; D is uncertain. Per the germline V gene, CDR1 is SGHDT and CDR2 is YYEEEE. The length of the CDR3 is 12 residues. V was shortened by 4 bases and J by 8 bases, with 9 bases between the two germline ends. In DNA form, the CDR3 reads TGTGCCAGCAGCCCCCTAGGAGGGGAGCTGTTTTTT. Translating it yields CASSPLGGELFF.